The 23 T cell receptor beta chains below come from one sample, sequenced in a study of radiotherapy plus CTLA-4 blockade in lung cancer. The table came from immunoSEQ multiplex PCR; TCRdb's copy has only in-frame clones and leaves some out. The sample has about 62,000 clones, about 72% seen once. Sequenced here: peripheral blood, sampled from a patient treated with radiotherapy plus ipilimumab. These receptors all stem from a human donor with non-small cell lung cancer who had a complete response to radiotherapy plus ipilimumab.

The V gene is TRBV7-2, the J gene TRBJ2-7, with 11 bases matching TRBD2. Germline CDR1 is SGHTA and CDR2 is FQGNSA. This CDR3 has 15 amino acids. The ends lost 4 bases at V and 2 bases at J; junction bases unmatched: 4. CDR3 sequence (DNA): TGTGCCAGCAGCTCAACACTAGCGGGGGCCTACGAGCAGTACTTC. The encoded protein is CASSSTLAGAYEQYF.

The rearrangement links TRBV15 to TRBJ2-7; 7 bases are a match to TRBD1. CDR3 length: 17 amino acids. Germline V lookup: CDR1 LNHNV, CDR2 YYDKDF (reference sequence). V shed 1 base, J shed 1 base, and the junction held 10 bases outside the gene matches. The CDR3 loop reads CATSRVNRGRTSYEQYF. The DNA for the CDR3 is TGTGCCACCAGCAGAGTAAACAGGGGACGAACTTCCTACGAGCAGTACTTC.

This rearrangement joins TRBV7-2 to TRBJ2-3; D is perhaps TRBD2 (5 bases). The CDR3 contains 15 residues. V was trimmed by 3 bases and J by 2 bases, leaving 12 bases between them. The V gene's germline CDR1 is SGHTA and CDR2 FQGNSA. The CDR3 loop reads CASSFEGRHTDTQYF. In nucleotides, the CDR3 is TGTGCCAGCAGCTTCGAGGGCCGTCACACAGATACGCAGTATTTT.

This clone was seen only a few times. The gene calls are TRBV10-2 and TRBJ2-2, with TRBD1 matching 8 bases. CDR3 length: 14 residues. Germline trimming cut 6 bases from V and 7 bases from J; bases unmatched to any gene: 7. CDR1 is WSHSY, CDR2 SAAADI, per germline. The CDR3, as DNA: TGCGCCAGCAGGGACAGGGTATGGGACGGGGAGCTGTTTTTT. It specifies CASRDRVWDGELFF.

This clone was found a few times. This rearrangement joins TRBV5-1 to TRBJ2-2; 9 positions match TRBD2. The CDR3 extends over 15 amino acids. CDR1 SGHRS and CDR2 YFSETQ come from the germline V gene. Germline trimming cut 6 bases from V and 8 bases from J; bases unmatched to any gene: 11. DNA for the CDR3: TGCGCCAGCAATAATCCTAGCGGGACTCGAGGGGAGCTGTTTTTT. Amino acid sequence: CASNNPSGTRGELFF.

The rearrangement links TRBV2 to TRBJ1-6; D is unclear. Deletions cut 7 bases from V and 2 bases from J, with 6 bases between. The CDR3 runs 13 residues. CDR1 and CDR2 (germline): SNHLY, FYNNEI. This CDR3 is CASKGAYNSPLHF. CDR3 sequence (DNA): TGTGCCAGCAAGGGAGCCTATAATTCACCCCTCCACTTT.

V gene TRBV9 combines with J gene TRBJ1-3, with D hard to call. Germline CDR1 reads SGDLS; CDR2 reads YYNGEE. The CDR3 runs 16 residues. V dropped 3 bases and J dropped 4 bases, with 17 bases sitting between them. The CDR3 nucleotides are TGTGCCAGCAGCGCCGATTTGGCCGTTCGAGGAAACACCATATATTTT. It yields the protein CASSADLAVRGNTIYF.

The chain uses TRBV5-1 and TRBJ2-2; no firm D call. The length of the CDR3 is 12 residues. CDR1 is SGHRS and CDR2 is YFSETQ in the germline V gene. V lost 7 bases and J 6 bases, leaving 10 bases between the germline ends. DNA of the CDR3: TGCGCCAGCCGCATCGACTCCGGGGAGCTGTTTTTT. This translates into CASRIDSGELFF.

The V gene is TRBV6-1, the J gene TRBJ1-2; no reliable D call. CDR1 MNHNS and CDR2 SASEGT come from the germline V gene. The CDR3 is 11 amino acids. The V and J ends lost 8 bases and 5 bases respectively, with 9 bases between them. CDR3 in DNA: TGTGCCAGCTCCTTCGGGTATGGCTACACCTTC. Its translation is CASSFGYGYTF.

The chain combines TRBV27 with TRBJ2-3, with 9 bases identical to TRBD2. There are 14 residues in the CDR3. After removal of 5 bases from V and 4 bases from J, the junction contained 4 bases not matched to a gene. CDR1 and CDR2 (germline): MNHEY, SMNVEV (reference sequence). The CDR3 DNA reads as TGTGCCAGCAGTCAGGGACTAGCCGCAGATACGCAGTATTTT. This encodes CASSQGLAADTQYF.

The chain links TRBV29-1 to TRBJ2-6, with 9 positions matching TRBD1. Germline V CDR1 and CDR2: SQVTM, ANQGSEA. Unmatched junction bases numbered 10, after V lost 4 bases and J lost 0 bases. The CDR3 loop spans 18 amino acids. CDR3 nucleotide sequence: TGCAGCGTTGTATCGGTCGGGACAGGGAGCTCTGGGGCCAACGTCCTGACTTTC. It is translated as CSVVSVGTGSSGANVLTF.

The chain has TRBV2 and TRBJ1-1; 11 bases fit TRBD1. Germline V gene data show CDR1 as SNHLY and CDR2 as FYNNEI. V trimming: 5 bases; J trimming: 4 bases; junction bases outside the gene matches: 6. This CDR3 has 15 amino acids. CDR3 loop: CASSRTGGFGTEAFF. The DNA of the CDR3 is TGTGCCAGCAGTCGGACAGGGGGCTTCGGCACTGAAGCTTTCTTT.

The V gene is TRBV4-1, the J gene TRBJ2-1; maybe TRBD2 (6 bases). V gave up 1 base and J gave up 10 bases, with 20 bases separating them. Germline V gives CDR1 MGHRA, CDR2 YSYEKL. This CDR3 comprises 16 residues. CDR3 amino acids: CASSQGRDRRGGEQFF. In DNA form, the CDR3 reads TGCGCCAGCAGCCAAGGGAGGGACCGGCGGGGTGGGGAGCAGTTCTTC.

This chain uses TRBV7-8 with TRBJ1-1; possibly TRBD1 for D (6 bases). Trimming left V 5 bases short and J 6 bases short, with 13 bases between. The germline CDR1 and CDR2 sequences are SGHVS and FQNEAQ. The CDR3 has 13 residues. This CDR3 reads CASSMRQASEAFF. Here the CDR3 DNA reads TGTGCCAGCAGCATGAGACAGGCTTCTGAAGCTTTCTTT.

The gene calls are TRBV9 and TRBJ2-2, with D possibly being TRBD2 (6 bases). The CDR3 is 17 amino acids. Germline lookup yields CDR1 SGDLS and CDR2 YYNGEE. The V and J ends lost 1 base and 4 bases respectively, with 17 bases between them. DNA for the CDR3: TGTGCCAGCAGCGTATTTAAATCCGGGACTGCCACCGGGGAGCTGTTTTTT. Its protein product is CASSVFKSGTATGELFF.

This sequence joins TRBV7-2 and TRBJ1-6; D might be TRBD1 (6 bases). Germline V gene lookup returns CDR1 SGHTA and CDR2 FQGNSA. V was trimmed by 1 base and J by 7 bases, leaving 23 bases between them. This CDR3 region has 19 residues. CDR3 residues: CASSLEDGTRVGGNSPLHF. The CDR3 nucleotides read TGTGCCAGCAGCTTAGAGGACGGGACAAGGGTTGGGGGAAATTCACCCCTCCACTTT.

This clone has a single count. The rearrangement links TRBV7-9 to TRBJ2-3; TRBD1 agrees at 9 bases. In germline, CDR1 is SEHNR, CDR2 FQNEAQ (reference sequence). The ends lost 5 bases at V and 3 bases at J; junction bases unmatched: 6. This CDR3 has 15 amino acids. The CDR3, as DNA: TGTGCCAGCAGCAGAGAGACAGGGGGAACAGATACGCAGTATTTT. Residues: CASSRETGGTDTQYF.

V and J are TRBV28 and TRBJ1-5, with D possibly being TRBD1 (6 bases). This CDR3 has 12 amino acids. Germline V gene lookup returns CDR1 MDHEN and CDR2 SYDVKM. With 10 bases removed from V and 8 bases from J, the gap between germline ends came to 15 bases. Here the CDR3 reads CATSQGWKPQHF. The DNA for the CDR3 is TGTGCCACCAGCCAGGGGTGGAAGCCCCAGCATTTT.

V gene TRBV11-2 combines with J gene TRBJ1-2, with D maybe TRBD1 (6 bases). Germline assignment: CDR1 SGHAT and CDR2 FQNNGV. The CDR3 has 14 residues. The ends were cut back, 5 bases at V and 4 bases at J, with 14 bases in the middle. CDR3 sequence (DNA): TGTGCCAGCAGCGCCCTCAGGGGACCCTATGGCTACACCTTC. Protein sequence: CASSALRGPYGYTF.

The chain links TRBV5-5 to TRBJ1-2; possibly TRBD1 for D (5 bases). Trimming took 0 bases from V and 5 from J, leaving 20 bases between them. This CDR3 contains 17 residues. From germline, CDR1 is SGHKS and CDR2 YYEKEE (reference sequence). The CDR3 here is CASSLAFQEGLSYGYTF. Written as DNA, the CDR3 is TGTGCCAGCAGCTTGGCCTTCCAGGAGGGGCTTTCATATGGCTACACCTTC.

V gene TRBV28 combines with J gene TRBJ2-5; D remains unclear. Germline loops: CDR1 MDHEN, CDR2 SYDVKM. The CDR3 consists of 19 residues. Trimming took off 2 bases at V and 0 bases at J, with 22 bases between the two ends. The DNA of the CDR3 is TGTGCCAGCAGTTTACCCCCTTTAATGGGCAGACGGTACCAAGAGACCCAGTACTTC. Its translation: CASSLPPLMGRRYQETQYF.

The rearrangement links TRBV30 to TRBJ1-2; D is perhaps TRBD1 (6 bases). Germline CDR1 GTSNPN, CDR2 SVGIG (reference sequence). V was trimmed by 0 bases and J by 4 bases, leaving 12 bases between them. The CDR3 is made up of 14 amino acids. The CDR3 DNA follows: TGTGCCTGGAGTGTGGGCAGGGGCGCCTATGGCTACACCTTC. It translates to CAWSVGRGAYGYTF.

The chain couples TRBV7-9 to TRBJ1-2, with 9 bases identical to TRBD1. The germline CDR1 and CDR2 sequences are SEHNR and FQNEAQ (reference sequence). This CDR3 spans 16 amino acids. The V and J ends lost 1 base and 0 bases, in that order; junction bases with no gene match: 3. DNA of the CDR3: TGTGCCAGCAGCTTAGTTACAGGGGGCTCTAACTATGGCTACACCTTC. Translation: CASSLVTGGSNYGYTF.